The 27 T cell receptor beta chains given below trace back to one sample, sequenced in a study of T cell responses to AZD1222 COVID-19 vaccine. Measured with immunoSEQ multiplex PCR; TCRdb has only the in-frame clones, and not every one. The profile shows 150,000 or so clones, roughly nine tenths of them singletons. Sample: peripheral blood, taken on day 0 of AZD1222 vaccination. These receptors originate from an adult in good health.

This rearrangement joins TRBV5-1 to TRBJ2-7; the match to TRBD2 covers 7 bases. Germline values: CDR1 SGHRS, CDR2 YFSETQ. V lost 4 bases and J lost 1; bases outside the gene matches: 14. CDR3 length equals 17 residues. As DNA, the CDR3 is TGCGCCAGCAGCAACCGGGACTACTTATCCATTTCCTACGAGCAGTACTTC. Residues: CASSNRDYLSISYEQYF.

The chain couples TRBV7-2 to TRBJ1-1; D remains ambiguous. V was pared by 4 bases and J by 1 base, with 7 bases between. Germline values: CDR1 SGHTA, CDR2 FQGNSA. The CDR3 sequence is 13 residues long. The CDR3 DNA sequence: TGTGCCAGCAGCTCTGATCCGAACACTGAAGCTTTCTTT. This gives the protein CASSSDPNTEAFF.

The chain has TRBV19 and TRBJ1-4; D ambiguous. V lost 7 bases and J 5 bases, leaving 14 bases between the germline ends. The germline V gene encodes CDR1 LNHDA and CDR2 SQIVND (reference sequence). This CDR3 is built from 14 residues. The chain's CDR3 is CASTTRSLNEKLFF. DNA of the CDR3: TGTGCCAGTACCACCAGAAGTCTAAATGAAAAACTGTTTTTT. The entire variable domain, with the rest obtained from reference TRBV19 and TRBJ1-4, is as follows: DGGITQSPKYLFRKEGQNVTLSCEQNLNHDAMYWYRQDPGQGLRLIYYSQIVNDFQKGDIAEGYSVSREKKESFPLTVTSAQKNPTAFYLCASTTRSLNEKLFFGSGTQLSVL.

V is TRBV28 and J is TRBJ2-7; 9 nucleotides agree with TRBD2. Germline V gives CDR1 MDHEN, CDR2 SYDVKM. This CDR3 comprises 12 residues. The DNA for the CDR3 is TGTGGGACCGGGACTAGCAGCAACGAGCAGTACTTC. The encoded protein is CGTGTSSNEQYF. Together with reference TRBV28 and TRBJ2-7, the CDR3 gives the full variable domain: DVKVTQSSRYLVKRTGEKVFLECVQDMDHENMFWYRQDPGLGLRLIYFSYDVKMKEKGDIPEGYSVSREKKERFSLILESASTNQTSMYLCGTGTSSNEQYFGPGTRLTVT.

The genes are TRBV28 and TRBJ1-1; no reliable D call. The V and J ends lost 5 bases and 4 bases respectively, with 17 bases between them. In germline, CDR1 is MDHEN, CDR2 SYDVKM. This CDR3 comprises 15 residues. This chain's CDR3 is CASSPLIYRVTEAFF. As DNA, the CDR3 is TGTGCCAGCAGTCCACTCATATACCGGGTCACTGAAGCTTTCTTT.

The chain joins TRBV9 to TRBJ1-5; perhaps TRBD1 as D (6 bases). This CDR3 is 16 amino acids long. V lost 3 bases, J lost 4 bases, and 17 bases lay in between. Germline CDR1 is SGDLS and CDR2 is YYNGEE. The CDR3 region has the DNA TGTGCCAGCAGCGAGGATAGTACAGGGATTAATCAGCCCCAGCATTTT. It yields the protein CASSEDSTGINQPQHF.

The sample holds a few counts of this clone. V usage is TRBV6-5 and J usage is TRBJ1-1; the match to TRBD1 covers 7 bases. This CDR3 contains 13 residues. Germline lookup yields CDR1 MNHEY and CDR2 SVGAGI. V dropped 6 bases and J dropped 1; count of bases not matched to a gene: 2. CDR3 DNA sequence: TGTGCCAGCAGACGGACAGGGAACACTGAAGCTTTCTTT. Translation: CASRRTGNTEAFF.

The rearrangement links TRBV19 to TRBJ2-5; 10 bases agree with TRBD2. CDR3 length equals 16 residues. Per the germline V gene, CDR1 is LNHDA and CDR2 is SQIVND (reference sequence). Trimming at V came to 5 bases and at J to 0 bases, leaving 6 bases not matched to a gene. The CDR3 region has the DNA TGTGCCAGTAGTTTAGGACTAGCGGCGTACCAAGAGACCCAGTACTTC. As protein: CASSLGLAAYQETQYF. Full variable domain (rest looked up from reference TRBV19 and TRBJ2-5): DGGITQSPKYLFRKEGQNVTLSCEQNLNHDAMYWYRQDPGQGLRLIYYSQIVNDFQKGDIAEGYSVSREKKESFPLTVTSAQKNPTAFYLCASSLGLAAYQETQYFGPGTRLLVL.

This chain links TRBV7-9 with TRBJ1-2; 9 bases line up with TRBD1. Trimming at V came to 5 bases and at J to 7 bases, leaving 8 bases not matched to a gene. The CDR3 extends over 14 amino acids. Germline V gene lookup returns CDR1 SEHNR and CDR2 FQNEAQ (reference sequence). CDR3: CASSPGQGLGGYTF. The CDR3 region has the DNA TGTGCCAGCAGCCCGGGACAGGGTTTGGGTGGCTACACCTTC. The full variable domain, completed using reference TRBV7-9 and TRBJ1-2, is DTGVSQNPRHKITKRGQNVTFRCDPISEHNRLYWYRQTLGQGPEFLTYFQNEAQLEKSRLLSDRFSAERPKGSFSTLEIQRTEQGDSAMYLCASSPGQGLGGYTFGSGTRLTVV.

In its sample, this clone was seen a few times. The chain joins TRBV6-5 to TRBJ2-2; TRBD2 agrees at 11 bases. Germline V gene data show CDR1 as MNHEY and CDR2 as SVGAGI. The junction had 7 bases not matched to a gene; V was cut back by 4 bases and J by 6 bases. The CDR3 has 16 amino acids. DNA for the CDR3: TGTGCCAGCAGTTCTTTGATAGCGGGAGGGGCCGGGGAGCTGTTTTTT. Amino acids: CASSSLIAGGAGELFF.

The V and J genes are TRBV28 and TRBJ1-2; D not resolved. Deletions cut 2 bases from V and 7 bases from J, with 14 bases between. The CDR3 consists of 14 residues. Per germline, CDR1 MDHEN and CDR2 SYDVKM. The CDR3 is CASSLAPLRGGYTF. Written as DNA, the CDR3 is TGTGCCAGCAGTTTAGCCCCCCTTCGGGGTGGCTACACCTTC.

This sequence joins TRBV6-2 or TRBV6-3 and TRBJ2-7, with D uncertain. The CDR3 spans 15 residues. V lost 4 bases and J 4 bases, leaving 17 bases between the germline ends. Germline-derived CDR1 and CDR2 are MNHEY and SVGEGT. The CDR3 loop is CASSWPRTVGYEQYF. CDR3 sequence (DNA): TGTGCCAGCAGTTGGCCCCGGACCGTCGGGTACGAGCAGTACTTC.

The DNA for the CDR3 is TGTGCCAGCTCACCCTTCAAGATACAGGGGGTTAACTATGGCTACACCTTC. This sequence encodes CASSPFKIQGVNYGYTF. J is TRBJ1-2 and V is TRBV18, with 8 bases that match TRBD1. Germline CDR1 is KGHSH and CDR2 is LQKENI. J gave up 1 base and V 3 bases, and 10 bases lay outside the gene matches. The CDR3 is made up of 17 amino acids.

The V and J genes are TRBV4-3 and TRBJ2-5, with a possible D match to TRBD2 (5 bases). This CDR3 is built from 14 residues. V was pared by 4 bases and J by 1 base, with 10 bases between. CDR1 LGHNA and CDR2 YSLEER come from the germline V gene. CDR3 nucleotides: TGCGCCAGCAGCCCTGAGCTAGCCCAAGAGACCCAGTACTTC. This sequence encodes CASSPELAQETQYF.

Written as DNA, the CDR3 is TGTGCCAGCAGTGTTAAGGGAGGCTATGGCTACACCTTC. Protein: CASSVKGGYGYTF. The gene calls are TRBV2 and TRBJ1-2; D uncertain. The CDR3 length is 13 residues. Per germline, CDR1 SNHLY and CDR2 FYNNEI. V was pared by 4 bases and J by 4 bases, with 10 bases between.

The rearrangement joins TRBV6-5 to TRBJ1-1; tentative D call: TRBD1 (6 bases). The CDR3 is made up of 15 amino acids. Germline V gives CDR1 MNHEY, CDR2 SVGAGI. V lost 0 bases, J lost 8 bases, and 16 bases lay in between. CDR3 nucleotides: TGTGCCAGCAGTTACTCGAACCGGGACACGGCGGAAGCTTTCTTT. Amino acid sequence: CASSYSNRDTAEAFF.

CDR3: CASSFGGSVDNEQFF. CDR3 bases: TGCGCCAGCAGCTTCGGCGGGAGTGTAGACAATGAGCAGTTCTTC. This chain connects TRBV5-1 to TRBJ2-1, with 7 bases aligning to TRBD2. Germline CDR1 and CDR2: SGHRS and YFSETQ. V dropped 2 bases and J dropped 5; count of bases not matched to a gene: 7. The length of the CDR3 is 15 residues.

This clone has just a few counts. The chain's CDR3 is CASSITGDSETQYF. The CDR3 bases are TGCGCCAGCAGTATTACCGGGGACTCGGAGACCCAGTACTTC. V usage is TRBV5-1 and J usage is TRBJ2-5; possibly TRBD2 for D (6 bases). There are 14 residues in the CDR3. Germline loops: CDR1 SGHRS, CDR2 YFSETQ. V was shortened by 5 bases and J by 5 bases, with 16 bases between the two germline ends.

The V and J genes are TRBV2 and TRBJ2-4; D is perhaps TRBD1 or TRBD2 (6 bases each). The CDR3 has 13 amino acids. From germline, CDR1 is SNHLY and CDR2 FYNNEI. V lost 6 bases, J lost 6 bases, and 12 bases lay in between. CDR3 amino acids: CASSLEGGNIQYF. The CDR3 coding sequence is TGTGCCAGCAGCCTGGAGGGGGGAAACATTCAGTACTTC.

The chain carries TRBV5-4 and TRBJ1-2; unclear D gene. The germline gives CDR1 SGHNT, CDR2 YYREEE (reference sequence). The CDR3 is 13 residues long. V was shortened by 0 bases and J by 2 bases, with 5 bases between the two germline ends. Here the CDR3 DNA reads TGTGCCAGCAGCTTGGGTCAGAACTATGGCTACACCTTC. Protein: CASSLGQNYGYTF.

The V and J genes are TRBV6-6 and TRBJ1-3; D uncertain. The CDR3 is 17 amino acids. V was pared by 5 bases and J by 0 bases, with 17 bases between. Germline CDR1 is MNHNY and CDR2 is SVGAGI (reference sequence). Here the CDR3 DNA reads TGTGCCAGCAGTCCCCAGCCCATGGGCAGCTCTGGAAACACCATATATTTT. Protein sequence: CASSPQPMGSSGNTIYF.

In the case of this clone: One end of the junction is discordant with germline, which a read error may explain. The rearrangement links TRBV10-2 to TRBJ1-1, with D unresolved. Germline CDR1 and CDR2: WSHSY and SAAADI. This CDR3 spans 11 amino acids. CDR3 coding DNA: TGCGCCAGCAGTGAAGGTACTGCAGCTTTCTTT. Its protein product is CASSEGTAAFF.

This sequence joins TRBV7-9 and TRBJ2-1; a possible D gene is TRBD1 (6 bases). From germline, CDR1 is SEHNR and CDR2 FQNEAQ (reference sequence). The V end was cut by 3 bases, the J end by 5 bases, with 14 bases between. This CDR3 is built from 15 residues. The CDR3 loop is CASSFRGGSNNEQFF. The CDR3 DNA reads TGTGCCAGCAGCTTTCGAGGGGGATCAAACAATGAGCAGTTCTTC.

The chain is built from TRBV27 and TRBJ2-5; 11 nucleotides align to TRBD2. Looked up from germline, CDR1 is MNHEY and CDR2 is SMNVEV (reference sequence). V was pared by 10 bases and J by 7 bases, with 8 bases of the junction left unmatched. This CDR3 spans 13 amino acids. The CDR3 region has the DNA TGTGCCACCAGACTAGCGGGACTCGGGACCCAGTACTTC. Translation gives CATRLAGLGTQYF.

The chain uses TRBV2 and TRBJ1-5, with TRBD1 as a possible D gene (5 bases). The CDR3 has 15 amino acids. The germline gives CDR1 SNHLY, CDR2 FYNNEI. V was trimmed by 6 bases and J by 0 bases, leaving 12 bases between them. In DNA, the CDR3 is TGTGCCAGCAGCCAGGGTTCATATAGCAATCAGCCCCAGCATTTT. It yields the protein CASSQGSYSNQPQHF.

This clone was seen just once. J is TRBJ1-1 and V is TRBV7-9; D is ambiguous. The CDR3 contains 15 residues. Trimming took off 0 bases at V and 12 bases at J, with 20 bases between the two ends. The V gene's germline CDR1 is SEHNR and CDR2 FQNEAQ (reference sequence). The CDR3 nucleotides are TGTGCCAGCAGCTTAGCAAGGTCCGCGATCCTTAACCCTTTCTTT. Protein: CASSLARSAILNPFF.

This clone has just one count. The rearrangement links TRBV19 to TRBJ1-5, with a possible D match to TRBD1 (6 bases). The CDR3 has 13 residues. Per the germline V gene, CDR1 is LNHDA and CDR2 is SQIVND (reference sequence). V lost 7 bases, J lost 3 bases, and 10 bases lay in between. CDR3 bases: TGTGCCAGTAAGGGGGACCCCAATCAGCCCCAGCATTTT. As protein: CASKGDPNQPQHF.